The 27 T cell receptor beta chains given below trace back to one sample, sequenced in a study of blood T cells in healthy people across ages. The use of a sample-barcoded 5' primer and a J-beta primer mix characterized a second PCR of about 7 to 12 cycles. TCRdb re-derived calls from the 5' RACE reads in MiXCR, one entry per CDR3 protein. The profile shows roughly 1,800,000 distinct CDR3 sequences, 49% of them singletons. The material sequenced was blood. These receptor sequences come from a woman between 40 and 55 years old in good health.

The chain has TRBV20-1 and TRBJ2-5, with TRBD2 matching 10 bases. The junction had 10 bases not matched to a gene; V was cut back by 5 bases and J by 4 bases. Germline loops: CDR1 DFQATT, CDR2 SNEGSKA (reference sequence). The CDR3 is 15 residues long. CDR3 sequence reads: CSASLAGGSRETQYF. CDR3 DNA: TGCAGTGCTTCCTTAGCGGGAGGATCCCGAGAGACCCAGTACTTC.

The rearrangement uses TRBV7-3 and TRBJ2-5; D not certain. Deletions cut 5 bases from V and 5 bases from J, with 9 bases between. The germline CDR1 and CDR2 sequences are SGHTA and FQGTGA. The CDR3 spans 12 residues. The chain's CDR3 is CASSLPHETQYF. CDR3 nucleotides: TGTGCCAGCAGCCTCCCCCACGAGACCCAGTACTTC.

This clonotype has a handful of counts. One junction end does not reproduce the germline sequence, and a read error may be involved. The CDR3 protein is CSASIGGSTF. DNA for the CDR3: TGCAGTGCTAGTATAGGGGGCTCCACCTTC. This chain joins TRBV20-1 and TRBJ1-2; TRBD1 matches 7 bases. Germline CDR1 DFQATT, CDR2 SNEGSKA (reference sequence). This CDR3 has 10 residues.

The V gene is TRBV4-1, the J gene TRBJ2-2; no firm D call. Trimming pared 1 base from V and 4 bases from J, leaving 10 bases between. Looked up from germline, CDR1 is MGHRA and CDR2 is YSYEKL. This CDR3 has 15 amino acids. The CDR3 DNA sequence: TGCGCCAGCAGCCAAGTCGAGACACCCACCGGGGAGCTGTTTTTT. Protein sequence: CASSQVETPTGELFF.

This clonotype has more than one count but fewer than ten. DNA of the CDR3: TGTGCCAGCAGTTCCATGGCCGGAGGCAGGGGGCTCTCACCCCTCCACTTT. This encodes CASSSMAGGRGLSPLHF. The chain uses TRBV6-5 and TRBJ1-6, with 8 bases aligning to TRBD1. Germline assignment: CDR1 MNHEY and CDR2 SVGAGI. The trim removed 4 bases at V and 10 bases at J, leaving 15 bases unmatched. The CDR3 has 17 amino acids.

The CDR3 loop reads CASRESTGPQFF. In nucleotides, the CDR3 is TGCGCCAGCAGAGAGAGCACAGGGCCGCAGTTCTTC. The chain combines TRBV5-1 with TRBJ2-1, with D perhaps TRBD1 (6 bases). V dropped 5 bases and J dropped 12 bases, with 15 bases sitting between them. Germline V gene lookup returns CDR1 SGHRS and CDR2 YFSETQ. This CDR3 spans 12 amino acids.

V usage is TRBV28 and J usage is TRBJ1-4; 12 nucleotides line up with TRBD1. The CDR3 contains 17 residues. The germline V gene encodes CDR1 MDHEN and CDR2 SYDVKM. The V gene end was trimmed by 8 bases and the J gene end by 7 bases; junction bases not matched to a gene: 14. DNA for the CDR3: TGTGCCAGCCTACCCGGGACAGGGGGCGCGACCTCTGAAAAACTGTTTTTT. Protein product: CASLPGTGGATSEKLFF. Using reference TRBV28 and TRBJ1-4 for the parts outside the CDR3, the full variable domain is DVKVTQSSRYLVKRTGEKVFLECVQDMDHENMFWYRQDPGLGLRLIYFSYDVKMKEKGDIPEGYSVSREKKERFSLILESASTNQTSMYLCASLPGTGGATSEKLFFGSGTQLSVL.

This clonotype was detected a few times. The rearrangement links TRBV4-3 to TRBJ2-1, with D hard to call. V was cut by 0 bases and J by 4 bases, with 10 bases left in between. The CDR3 has 15 amino acids. Germline V gene sequence: CDR1 LGHNA, CDR2 YSLEER. The CDR3 DNA reads as TGCGCCAGCAGCCAAGATCGGTCTCCGTACAATGAGCAGTTCTTC. Translating gives CASSQDRSPYNEQFF.

The genes are TRBV7-2 and TRBJ1-6; D is unresolved. Trimming took off 1 base at V and 8 bases at J, with 12 bases between the two ends. CDR3 length: 15 amino acids. The germline gives CDR1 SGHTA, CDR2 FQGNSA. CDR3 amino acids: CASSLVAGMYSPLHF. CDR3 sequence (DNA): TGTGCCAGCAGCTTAGTTGCCGGAATGTATTCACCCCTCCACTTT.

The chain links TRBV7-6 to TRBJ2-2; D gene uncertain. Per the germline V gene, CDR1 is SGHVS and CDR2 is FNYEAQ. CDR3 length: 13 residues. Trimming removed 5 bases at V and 4 bases at J, with 8 bases between. Here the CDR3 reads CASSAHPTGELFF. In DNA form, the CDR3 reads TGTGCCAGCAGCGCGCACCCCACCGGGGAGCTGTTTTTT.

The sample holds many counts of this clonotype. CDR3 sequence reads: CASSTSGGTETQYF. CDR3 coding DNA: TGTGCCAGCAGTACTAGCGGGGGAACAGAGACCCAGTACTTC. The chain has TRBV9 and TRBJ2-5; TRBD2 agrees at 11 bases. The CDR3 runs 14 residues. V shed 5 bases and J 4 bases; nucleotides not matched to a gene: 4. Germline CDR1 reads SGDLS; CDR2 reads YYNGEE.

The chain combines TRBV6-5 with TRBJ2-3, with D possibly being TRBD1 or TRBD2 (5 bases each). Trimming took 4 bases from V and 1 from J, leaving 18 bases between them. The CDR3 sequence is 17 residues long. The germline gives CDR1 MNHEY, CDR2 SVGAGI. The CDR3 reads CASSCSPEGPGTDTQYF. DNA of the CDR3: TGTGCCAGCAGTTGCAGCCCCGAGGGGCCTGGCACAGATACGCAGTATTTT.

This clonotype was found a few times. The V call is TRBV28, the J call TRBJ2-7; 12 bases align to TRBD2. The J call may be wrong; the DNA end is better matched by TRBJ2-5. CDR1 is MDHEN and CDR2 is SYDVKM in the germline V gene. The CDR3 is made up of 15 amino acids. CDR3 DNA sequence: TGTGCCAGCAGTTCACTAGCGGGGGGTACAGAGACCCAGTACTTC. This sequence encodes CASSSLAGGTETQYF.

The chain joins TRBV12-3 or TRBV12-4 to TRBJ2-1, with D perhaps TRBD1 (6 bases). Trimming removed 5 bases from V and 0 bases from J, with 14 bases in between. The CDR3 covers 16 residues. This CDR3 reads CASSHGQGSSYNEQFF. Written as DNA, the CDR3 is TGTGCCAGCAGTCATGGCCAGGGGAGCTCCTACAATGAGCAGTTCTTC.

This clonotype was observed a few times. The chain employs TRBV4-2 and TRBJ1-2; TRBD1 is a possible D gene (5 bases). CDR3 length equals 15 residues. Germline CDR1 reads LGHNA; CDR2 reads YNFKEQ. Between the trimmed V and J ends, which lost 1 base and 5 bases, there was a span of 14 bases. CDR3 DNA sequence: TGTGCCAGCAGCCAAGGAGTACAGGAACTATATGGCTACACCTTC. The encoded protein is CASSQGVQELYGYTF.

This rearrangement joins TRBV20-1 to TRBJ2-5; D is uncertain. V shed 1 base and J shed 2 bases, with 8 bases lying between them. CDR1 DFQATT and CDR2 SNEGSKA come from the germline V gene (reference sequence). The CDR3 contains 13 residues. Here the CDR3 reads CSARVQLQETQYF. DNA for the CDR3: TGCAGTGCTAGAGTACAGCTACAAGAGACCCAGTACTTC.

The chain uses TRBV20-1 and TRBJ2-1; a possible D gene is TRBD1 (5 bases). Germline CDR1 and CDR2: DFQATT and SNEGSKA (reference sequence). This CDR3 region has 15 residues. Trimming took off 4 bases at V and 0 bases at J, with 13 bases between the two ends. Written as DNA, the CDR3 is TGCAGTGCTAAGAGTCAGGGCATCTCCTACAATGAGCAGTTCTTC. This gives the protein CSAKSQGISYNEQFF.

The rearrangement links TRBV9 to TRBJ2-5, with 7 positions matching TRBD2. From germline, CDR1 is SGDLS and CDR2 YYNGEE. The V and J ends lost 3 bases and 5 bases, in that order; junction bases with no gene match: 4. The CDR3 has 13 residues. The CDR3 DNA sequence: TGTGCCAGCAGCGCCGGGGGGTACGAGACCCAGTACTTC. The encoded protein is CASSAGGYETQYF.

The chain joins TRBV7-2 to TRBJ2-5; TRBD2 aligns across 8 bases. There are 15 residues in the CDR3. J was trimmed by 2 bases and V by 3 bases; bases with no gene match: 5. In germline, CDR1 is SGHTA, CDR2 FQGNSA. CDR3 in amino acids: CASSLQRGNQETQYF. CDR3 nucleotide sequence: TGTGCCAGCAGCTTGCAGCGGGGGAATCAAGAGACCCAGTACTTC.

The rearrangement links TRBV28 to TRBJ2-7; D gene uncertain. The V gene's germline CDR1 is MDHEN and CDR2 SYDVKM. The length of the CDR3 is 17 residues. The ends were cut back, 3 bases at V and 0 bases at J, with 18 bases in the middle. The CDR3, as DNA: TGTGCCAGCAGTTTGGCCCTGACGGCGCAACACTCCTACGAGCAGTACTTC. Protein: CASSLALTAQHSYEQYF.

This rearrangement joins TRBV5-1 to TRBJ1-2; possibly TRBD1 for D (5 bases). From germline, CDR1 is SGHRS and CDR2 YFSETQ. The ends were cut back, 0 bases at V and 0 bases at J, with 12 bases in the middle. The CDR3 loop spans 16 amino acids. The DNA of the CDR3 is TGCGCCAGCAGCTTGGCCCCAGGGATAACTAACTATGGCTACACCTTC. As protein: CASSLAPGITNYGYTF. Together with reference TRBV5-1 and TRBJ1-2, the CDR3 gives the full variable domain: KAGVTQTPRYLIKTRGQQVTLSCSPISGHRSVSWYQQTPGQGLQFLFEYFSETQRNKGNFPGRFSGRQFSNSRSEMNVSTLELGDSALYLCASSLAPGITNYGYTFGSGTRLTVV.

This clonotype has just a few counts. This chain connects TRBV7-9 to TRBJ2-1; D gene uncertain. This CDR3 contains 12 residues. V was trimmed by 4 bases and J by 5 bases, leaving 6 bases between them. The germline V gene encodes CDR1 SEHNR and CDR2 FQNEAQ (reference sequence). The CDR3 DNA sequence: TGTGCCAGCAGCTCACATAACAATGAGCAGTTCTTC. Translated: CASSSHNNEQFF.

V gene TRBV7-2 combines with J gene TRBJ1-2, with a possible D match to TRBD1 (5 bases). The CDR3 runs to 13 residues. Germline V gene sequence: CDR1 SGHTA, CDR2 FQGNSA. V was trimmed by 2 bases and J by 8 bases, leaving 12 bases between them. The CDR3 spells CASSLTGEKGYTF. The CDR3 nucleotides read TGTGCCAGCAGCTTAACGGGGGAGAAAGGCTACACCTTC.

This sequence joins TRBV11-1 and TRBJ2-5; D remains unclear. Between the trimmed V and J ends, which lost 2 bases and 5 bases, there was a span of 12 bases. The CDR3 runs to 14 residues. The germline CDR1 and CDR2 sequences are SGHAT and FQDESV (reference sequence). CDR3 in amino acids: CASSLRISEETQYF. In DNA, the CDR3 is TGTGCCAGCAGCTTACGTATCTCGGAGGAGACCCAGTACTTC. The complete variable domain, with remaining parts taken from reference TRBV11-1 and TRBJ2-5, reads EAEVAQSPRYKITEKSQAVAFWCDPISGHATLYWYRQILGQGPELLVQFQDESVVDDSQLPKDRFSAERLKGVDSTLKIQPAELGDSAMYLCASSLRISEETQYFGPGTRLLVL.

V usage is TRBV10-2 and J usage is TRBJ2-5, with no clear D. CDR3 length equals 13 residues. The germline gives CDR1 WSHSY, CDR2 SAAADI. Trimming shortened V by 6 bases and J by 7 bases, and 15 bases separated the two germline ends. CDR3 in amino acids: CASRTGTVGTQYF. CDR3 bases: TGCGCCAGCAGAACCGGCACTGTCGGGACCCAGTACTTC.

The V gene is TRBV20-1, the J gene TRBJ2-4, with D perhaps being TRBD1 or TRBD2 (5 bases each). Looked up from germline, CDR1 is DFQATT and CDR2 is SNEGSKA (reference sequence). The CDR3 consists of 16 residues. The ends were cut back, 0 bases at V and 3 bases at J, with 15 bases in the middle. This CDR3 is CSARDRGGANKNIQYF. The CDR3 bases are TGCAGTGCTAGAGATCGTGGGGGAGCAAACAAAAACATTCAGTACTTC.

The gene calls are TRBV7-3 and TRBJ2-1, with 12 bases lining up with TRBD2. CDR1 is SGHTA, CDR2 FQGTGA, per germline. Unmatched junction bases numbered 5, after V lost 5 bases and J lost 3 bases. This CDR3 contains 16 residues. The CDR3 DNA reads TGTGCCAGCAGCCTGACTAGCGGGGGAGACTACAATGAGCAGTTCTTC. Its protein product is CASSLTSGGDYNEQFF. Based on the CDR3 plus reference TRBV7-3 and TRBJ2-1, the full variable domain is GAGVSQTPSNKVTEKGKYVELRCDPISGHTALYWYRQSLGQGPEFLIYFQGTGAADDSGLPNDRFFAVRPEGSVSTLKIQRTERGDSAVYLCASSLTSGGDYNEQFFGPGTRLTVL.